This note documents a single T cell receptor beta chain sequence. This clone was picked up a small number of times. The specificity of this receptor is unknown. Per-base qualities were not stored, and no clone one base away is much larger. This entry comes from a study of PD-1 blockade in mismatch repair-deficient tumors (dated by TCRdb to about 2017). At the level of the whole study: Between late 2013 and 2016, the trial enrolled 65 to 95 consecutive patients with roughly twelve types of mismatch repair-deficient cancer, all of whom had received prior treatment and were progressing. Deep sequencing of TCR CDR3 regions was used to track tumor-associated T cell clones in peripheral blood of patients responding to PD-1 blockade.

Preparation of the library involved the immunoSEQ multiplex PCR assay. TCRdb took over this immuneACCESS table, retaining in-frame rearrangements with V and J assigned. Such tables are incomplete; in checked studies, under half of the missing clones stem from an unresolved V gene, and the remainder is unexplained. The sample yields approximately 37,000 clones; 70% to 90% were counted once. Jointly, the top ten make up over 3% of the sample. For this chain, trimming is 1 base at the V end and 1 base at the J end, and the number of junction bases without a gene match is 7. Including the terminal cysteine and phenylalanine, the CDR3 comprises 17 residues. The only DNA kept is the CDR3, 51 bases in frame from the first base. According to the germline V gene, CDR1 reads MDHEN and CDR2 reads SYDVKM. Beyond this particular receptor, the publication reports: Tumor-resident clones, often undetectable in blood before treatment, expanded rapidly after pembrolizumab and then contracted, generally before radiologic responses.

For each enrolled patient, mismatch repair deficiency was established using either polymerase chain reaction or immunohistochemistry. A few patients who responded to pembrolizumab therapy underwent TCR sequencing. Pembrolizumab PD-1 blockade was prospectively tested in advanced mismatch repair-deficient cancers, regardless of tissue of origin, in the phase II trial. Peripheral blood T cell samples were gathered serially, both before PD-1 blockade started and at multiple time points afterward. Blood sampling time points were reported as weeks after the first dose of pembrolizumab. The clonotype comes from an adult with mismatch repair-deficient cancer. The chain is assembled from TRBV28 and TRBJ1-2, with 9 central nucleotides matching TRBD1. The starting material was peripheral blood, obtained 75 to 85 weeks after starting pembrolizumab. The DNA reads as follows: TGTGCCAGCAGTTTATCGGCGACAGGGGGAGTTAACTATGGCTACACCTTC. The encoded protein is CASSLSATGGVNYGYTF.